This is a list of T cell receptor beta chains from one sample in a study of cytomegalovirus exposure and HLA in healthy donors. Method: immunoSEQ multiplex PCR; TCRdb's copy keeps in-frame clones and lacks some. This table has some 180,000 clones, under 85% appearing once. The sequenced material came from PBMCs. These receptors all come from a male donor in good health and CMV-seronegative. The CDR3 runs from the conserved cysteine through the conserved F or W. D genes are given only for firm matches. The listing skips clone size in some rows; elsewhere it reads once, few, many or a size class.

CATSREAGYNEQFF TGCGCCACTTCCAGGGAAGCGGGGTACAATGAGCAGTTCTTC TRBV5-1 TRBD2 . 14 TRBJ2-1
CATSTRRGQRNTGELFF TGTGCCACCAGCACTAGACGGGGACAGAGGAACACCGGGGAGCTGTTTTTT TRBV15 TRBD1 . 17 TRBJ2-2
CASRSGRSTGELFF TGCGCCAGCAGGAGCGGGAGGTCCACCGGGGAGCTGTTTTTT TRBV4-3 TRBD2 . 14 TRBJ2-2
CASSLHREWTEAFF TGTGCCAGCAGCTTACACAGGGAATGGACTGAAGCTTTCTTT TRBV7-2 . . 14 TRBJ1-1
CAWSDGRGRYEQYF TGTGCCTGGAGTGATGGCAGGGGGCGGTACGAGCAGTACTTC TRBV30 TRBD1 once 14 TRBJ2-7
CASSLEAGAETQYF TGTGCCAGCAGCTTAGAAGCGGGAGCAGAGACCCAGTACTTC TRBV11-1 TRBD2 . 14 TRBJ2-5
CASSRTGDSNQPQHF TGTGCCAGCAGCAGGACAGGGGATAGCAATCAGCCCCAGCATTTT TRBV11-2 TRBD1 once 15 TRBJ1-5
CASSEGLAGADTQYF TGTGCCAGCAGTGAAGGACTAGCGGGAGCAGATACGCAGTATTTT TRBV6-1 TRBD2 . 15 TRBJ2-3
CASSGGNSPLHF TGTGCCAGCTCAGGAGGGAACTCACCCCTCCACTTT TRBV18 . once 12 TRBJ1-6
CASSLVGTMNYEQYF TGTGCCAGCAGCTTAGTAGGGACAATGAACTACGAGCAGTACTTC TRBV7-9 . . 15 TRBJ2-7
CSSSSERTSSYNEQFF TGTTCCAGCAGCTCCGAGCGGACGAGCTCCTACAATGAGCAGTTCTTC TRBV7-9 . . 16 TRBJ2-1
CAWRRRGHEKLFF TGTGCCTGGAGGAGGAGGGGGCATGAAAAACTGTTTTTT TRBV30 TRBD1 . 13 TRBJ1-4
CASSFHGRRVETQYF TGTGCCAGCAGTTTTCACGGGAGGAGGGTAGAGACCCAGTACTTC TRBV28 TRBD2 . 15 TRBJ2-5
CASRTEGAQDGNTIYF TGTGCCAGCAGAACTGAGGGGGCGCAGGATGGAAACACCATATATTTT TRBV11-2 TRBD1 . 16 TRBJ1-3
CVSDLGQNNEQFF TGTGTCAGCGACCTGGGCCAAAACAATGAGCAGTTCTTC TRBV6-1 . . 13 TRBJ2-1
CASSLEGEVAKNIQYF TGTGCCAGCAGCTTGGAAGGGGAAGTCGCCAAAAACATTCAGTACTTC TRBV5-4 . . 16 TRBJ2-4
CASSLGQGSQPQHF TGTGCCAGCAGCCTCGGACAGGGGTCTCAGCCCCAGCATTTT TRBV13 TRBD1 . 14 TRBJ1-5